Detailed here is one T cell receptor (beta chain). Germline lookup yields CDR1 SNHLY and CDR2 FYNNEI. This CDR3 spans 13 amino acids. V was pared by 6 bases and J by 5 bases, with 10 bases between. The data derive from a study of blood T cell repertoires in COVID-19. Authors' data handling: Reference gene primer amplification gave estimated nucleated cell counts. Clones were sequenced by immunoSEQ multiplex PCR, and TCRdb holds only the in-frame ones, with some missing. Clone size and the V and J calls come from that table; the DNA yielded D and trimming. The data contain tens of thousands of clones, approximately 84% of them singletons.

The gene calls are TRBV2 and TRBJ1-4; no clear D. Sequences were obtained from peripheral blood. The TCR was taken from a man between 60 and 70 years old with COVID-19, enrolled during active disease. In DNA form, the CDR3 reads TGTGCCAGCAGGCGGGGTACAAATGAAAAACTGTTTTTT. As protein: CASRRGTNEKLFF.